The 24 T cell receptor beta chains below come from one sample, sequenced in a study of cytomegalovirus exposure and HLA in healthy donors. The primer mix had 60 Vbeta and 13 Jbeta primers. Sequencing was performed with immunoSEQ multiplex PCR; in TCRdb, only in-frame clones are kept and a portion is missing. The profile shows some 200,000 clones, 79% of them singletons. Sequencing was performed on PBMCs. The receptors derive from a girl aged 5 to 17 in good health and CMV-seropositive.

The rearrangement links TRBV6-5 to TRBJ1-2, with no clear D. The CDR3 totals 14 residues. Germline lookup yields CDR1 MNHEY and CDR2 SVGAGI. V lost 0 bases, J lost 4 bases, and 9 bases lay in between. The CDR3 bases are TGTGCCAGCAGTTACTCACCCGGTGGCTATGGCTACACCTTC. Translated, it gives CASSYSPGGYGYTF.

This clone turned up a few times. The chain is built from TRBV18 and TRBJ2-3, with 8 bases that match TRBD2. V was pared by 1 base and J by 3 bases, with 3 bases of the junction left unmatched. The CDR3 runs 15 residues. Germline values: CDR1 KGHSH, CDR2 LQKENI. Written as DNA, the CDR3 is TGTGCCAGCTCACCACTAGCGGGGACGACAGATACGCAGTATTTT. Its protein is CASSPLAGTTDTQYF.

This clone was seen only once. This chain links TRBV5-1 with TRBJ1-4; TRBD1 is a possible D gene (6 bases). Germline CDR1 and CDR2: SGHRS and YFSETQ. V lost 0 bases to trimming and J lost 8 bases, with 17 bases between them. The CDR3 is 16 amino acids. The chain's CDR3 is CASSLEGRTDFEKLFF. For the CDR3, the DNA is TGCGCCAGCAGCTTGGAGGGAAGGACAGACTTCGAAAAACTGTTTTTT.

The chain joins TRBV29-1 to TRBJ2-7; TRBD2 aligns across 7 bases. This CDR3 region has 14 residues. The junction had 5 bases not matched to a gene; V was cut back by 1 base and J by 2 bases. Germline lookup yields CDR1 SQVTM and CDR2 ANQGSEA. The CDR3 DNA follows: TGCAGCGTTGAAGGGGGGGGTTCCCCCTACGAGCAGTACTTC. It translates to CSVEGGGSPYEQYF.

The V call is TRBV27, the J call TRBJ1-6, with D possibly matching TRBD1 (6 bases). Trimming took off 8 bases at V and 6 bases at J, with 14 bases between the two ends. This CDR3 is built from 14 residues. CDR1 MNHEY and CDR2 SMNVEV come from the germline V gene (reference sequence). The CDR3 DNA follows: TGTGCCAGCCAATTCGTGGGGGCTAATTCACCCCTCCACTTT. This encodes CASQFVGANSPLHF.

This CDR3 reads CASSQAHQDTEAFF. CDR3 coding DNA: TGCGCCAGCAGCCAAGCACACCAAGACACTGAAGCTTTCTTT. J is TRBJ1-1 and V is TRBV4-1; D ambiguous. The CDR3 is 14 amino acids. V shed 1 base and J shed 3 bases, with 9 bases lying between them. Looked up from germline, CDR1 is MGHRA and CDR2 is YSYEKL.

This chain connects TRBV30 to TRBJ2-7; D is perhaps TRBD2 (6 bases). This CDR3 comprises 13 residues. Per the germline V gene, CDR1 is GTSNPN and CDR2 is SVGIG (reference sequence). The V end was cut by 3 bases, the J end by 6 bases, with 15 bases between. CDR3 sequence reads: CAWRATTSSEQYF. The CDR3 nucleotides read TGTGCCTGGAGAGCCACCACTAGCTCCGAGCAGTACTTC.

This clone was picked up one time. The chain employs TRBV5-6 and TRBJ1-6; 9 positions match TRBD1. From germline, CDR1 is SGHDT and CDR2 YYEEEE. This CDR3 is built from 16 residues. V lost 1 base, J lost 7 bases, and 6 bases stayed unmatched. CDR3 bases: TGTGCCAGCAGCTTGAGTAGGACAGGGGTAAATTCACCCCTCCACTTT. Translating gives CASSLSRTGVNSPLHF. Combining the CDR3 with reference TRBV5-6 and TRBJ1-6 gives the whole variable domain DAGVTQSPTHLIKTRGQQVTLRCSPKSGHDTVSWYQQALGQGPQFIFQYYEEEERQRGNFPDRFSGHQFPNYSSELNVNALLLGDSALYLCASSLSRTGVNSPLHFGNGTRLTVT.

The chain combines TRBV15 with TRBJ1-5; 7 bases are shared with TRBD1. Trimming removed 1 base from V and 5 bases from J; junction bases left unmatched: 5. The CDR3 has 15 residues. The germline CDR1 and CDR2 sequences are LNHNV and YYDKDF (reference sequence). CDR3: CATSRVGQGDQPQHF. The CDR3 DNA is TGTGCCACCAGCAGAGTGGGGCAGGGGGATCAGCCCCAGCATTTT.

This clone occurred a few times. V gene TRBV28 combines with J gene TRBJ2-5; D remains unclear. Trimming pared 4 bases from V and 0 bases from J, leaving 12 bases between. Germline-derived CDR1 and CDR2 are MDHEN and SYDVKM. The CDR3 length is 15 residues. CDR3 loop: CASSSAAGDQETQYF. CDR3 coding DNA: TGTGCCAGCAGTTCCGCCGCAGGTGACCAAGAGACCCAGTACTTC.

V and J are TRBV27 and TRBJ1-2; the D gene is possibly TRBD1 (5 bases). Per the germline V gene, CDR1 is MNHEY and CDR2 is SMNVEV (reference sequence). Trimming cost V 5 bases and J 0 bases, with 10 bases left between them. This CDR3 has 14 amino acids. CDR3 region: CASSPRGANYGYTF. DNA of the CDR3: TGTGCCAGCAGTCCGCGGGGCGCTAACTATGGCTACACCTTC.

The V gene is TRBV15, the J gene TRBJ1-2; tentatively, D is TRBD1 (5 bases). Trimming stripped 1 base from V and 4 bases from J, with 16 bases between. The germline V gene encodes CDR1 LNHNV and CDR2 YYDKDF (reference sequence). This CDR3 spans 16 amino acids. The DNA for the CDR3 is TGTGCCACCAGCAGAGGTCCCCAGGGATTGGGCTATGGCTACACCTTC. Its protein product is CATSRGPQGLGYGYTF.

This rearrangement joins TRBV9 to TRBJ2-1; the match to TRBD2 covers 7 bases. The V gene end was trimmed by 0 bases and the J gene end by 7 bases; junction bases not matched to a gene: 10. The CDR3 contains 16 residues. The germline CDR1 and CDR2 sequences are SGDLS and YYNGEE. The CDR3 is CASSVVGGGGLNEQFF. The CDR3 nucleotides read TGTGCCAGCAGCGTAGTCGGCGGGGGAGGGTTAAATGAGCAGTTCTTC.

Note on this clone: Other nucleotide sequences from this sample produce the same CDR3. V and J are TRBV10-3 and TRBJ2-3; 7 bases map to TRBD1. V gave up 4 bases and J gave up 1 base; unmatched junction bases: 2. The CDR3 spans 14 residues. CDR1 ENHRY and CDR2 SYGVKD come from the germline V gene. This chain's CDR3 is CAISVGGGTDTQYF. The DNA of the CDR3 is TGTGCCATCAGTGTAGGGGGCGGCACAGATACGCAGTATTTT.

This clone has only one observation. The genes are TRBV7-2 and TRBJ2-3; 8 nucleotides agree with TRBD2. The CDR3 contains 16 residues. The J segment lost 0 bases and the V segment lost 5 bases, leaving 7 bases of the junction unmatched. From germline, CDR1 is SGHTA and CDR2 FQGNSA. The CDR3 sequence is CASSTRTSPSTDTQYF. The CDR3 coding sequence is TGTGCCAGCAGCACCCGGACTAGCCCTAGCACAGATACGCAGTATTTT.

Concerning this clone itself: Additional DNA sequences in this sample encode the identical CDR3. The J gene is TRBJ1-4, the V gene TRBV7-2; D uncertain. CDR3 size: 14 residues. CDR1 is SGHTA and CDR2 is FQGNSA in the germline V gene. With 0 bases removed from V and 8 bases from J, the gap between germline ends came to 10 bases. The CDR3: CASSLALGGEKLFF. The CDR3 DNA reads TGTGCCAGCAGCTTAGCGCTAGGAGGGGAAAAACTGTTTTTT. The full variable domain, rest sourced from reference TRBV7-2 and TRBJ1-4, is GAGVSQSPSNKVTEKGKDVELRCDPISGHTALYWYRQSLGQGLEFLIYFQGNSAPDKSGLPSDRFSAERTGGSVSTLTIQRTQQEDSAVYLCASSLALGGEKLFFGSGTQLSVL.

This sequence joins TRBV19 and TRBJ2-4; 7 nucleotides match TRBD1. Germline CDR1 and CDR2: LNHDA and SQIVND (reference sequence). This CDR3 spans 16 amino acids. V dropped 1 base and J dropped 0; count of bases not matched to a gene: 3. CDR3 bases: TGTGCCAGTAGTATAGTACAGGGGCCAGCCAAAAACATTCAGTACTTC. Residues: CASSIVQGPAKNIQYF.

In nucleotides, the CDR3 is TGTGCCACCAGCAGACCGACGCCCGGGACAGGGAACCACGAGCAGTACTTC. Protein: CATSRPTPGTGNHEQYF. V and J are TRBV15 and TRBJ2-7, with 9 nucleotides matching TRBD1. The ends lost 2 bases at V and 5 bases at J; junction bases unmatched: 13. CDR1 and CDR2 (germline): LNHNV, YYDKDF (reference sequence). The CDR3 contains 17 residues. The variable domain in full, completed from reference TRBV15 and TRBJ2-7, reads DAMVIQNPRYQVTQFGKPVTLSCSQTLNHNVMYWYQQKSSQAPKLLFHYYDKDFNNEADTPDNFQSRRPNTSFCFLDIRSPGLGDTAMYLCATSRPTPGTGNHEQYFGPGTRLTVT.

CDR3 in amino acids: CASRTVSNQPQHF. In DNA, the CDR3 is TGTGCCAGCAGGACAGTTAGCAATCAGCCCCAGCATTTT. V usage is TRBV6-1 and J usage is TRBJ1-5; weak D call: TRBD1 (5 bases). Germline assignment: CDR1 MNHNS and CDR2 SASEGT. CDR3 length equals 13 residues. Between the trimmed V and J ends, which lost 6 bases and 0 bases, there was a span of 6 bases.

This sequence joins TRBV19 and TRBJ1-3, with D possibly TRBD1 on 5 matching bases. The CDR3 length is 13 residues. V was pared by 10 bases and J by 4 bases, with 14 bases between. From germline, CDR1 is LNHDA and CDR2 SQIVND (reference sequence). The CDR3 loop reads CATYHGAGNTIYF. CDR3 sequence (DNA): TGTGCCACCTACCATGGGGCAGGAAACACCATATATTTT.

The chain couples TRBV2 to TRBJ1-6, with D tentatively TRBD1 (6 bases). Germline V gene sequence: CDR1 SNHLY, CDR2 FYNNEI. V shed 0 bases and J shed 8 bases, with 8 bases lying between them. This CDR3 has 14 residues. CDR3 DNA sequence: TGTGCCAGCAGTGAAGCACAGGGCTATTCACCCCTCCACTTT. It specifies CASSEAQGYSPLHF.

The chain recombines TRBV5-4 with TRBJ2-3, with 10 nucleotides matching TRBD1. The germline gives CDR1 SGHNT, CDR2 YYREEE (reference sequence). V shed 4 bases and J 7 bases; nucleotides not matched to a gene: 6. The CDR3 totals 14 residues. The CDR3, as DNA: TGTGCCAGCAGCGGGACAGGGGTGGATAATACGCAGTATTTT. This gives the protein CASSGTGVDNTQYF.

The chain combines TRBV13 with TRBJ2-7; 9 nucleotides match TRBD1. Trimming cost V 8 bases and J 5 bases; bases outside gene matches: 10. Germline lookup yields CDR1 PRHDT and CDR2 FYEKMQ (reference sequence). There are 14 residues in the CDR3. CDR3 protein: CASLYRDRAHEQYF. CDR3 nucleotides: TGTGCCAGCCTTTACCGGGACAGGGCCCACGAGCAGTACTTC.

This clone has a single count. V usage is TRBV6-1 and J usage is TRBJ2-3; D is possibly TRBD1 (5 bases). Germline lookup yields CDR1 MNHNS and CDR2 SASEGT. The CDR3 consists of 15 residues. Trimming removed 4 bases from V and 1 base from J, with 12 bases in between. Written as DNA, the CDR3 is TGTGCCAGCAGTGCTATATTAGGGGGCACAGATACGCAGTATTTT. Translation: CASSAILGGTDTQYF.